The 19 T cell receptor beta chains reported below all come from one sample, sequenced in a study of neurological immune-mediated disorders (dated by TCRdb to the late 2010s). Receptor libraries were prepared by 5' RACE. Sequencer: Illumina HiSeq 2500. TCRdb cleaned the public reads at Q25 with fastp, built clones with MiXCR and kept in-frame beta chains. Each record represents a unique CDR3 protein, reported with the most common genes and DNA among its rows. Counted in this sample were approximately 53,000 distinct CDR3 sequences; roughly 10% of them appeared once. The top ten constitute roughly 1.6% of the sample. Per the publication, the time point label means: longitudinal time-point 1 (baseline). The sequencing input was PBMCs. The receptors shown here come from a woman in her thirties or forties in good health.

Regarding this clonotype: This sequence may be a read error, since a much larger clone differs from it by one base. CDR3: CASSHDNMGYNQPQHF. The CDR3 DNA follows: TGTGCCAGCAGCCACGATAACATGGGGTACAATCAGCCCCAGCATTTT. V and J are TRBV3-1 and TRBJ1-5; D gene uncertain. The CDR3 loop spans 16 amino acids. CDR1 LGHDT and CDR2 YNNKEL come from the germline V gene (reference sequence). V lost 3 bases, J lost 3 bases, and 15 bases lay in between.

This clonotype showed up many times. V gene TRBV29-1 combines with J gene TRBJ2-3; D is unclear. V shed 6 bases and J shed 3 bases, with 10 bases lying between them. CDR1 is SQVTM and CDR2 is ANQGSEA in the germline V gene. The length of the CDR3 is 12 residues. For the CDR3, the DNA is TGCAGCGTCGGAGCCAGTACAGATACGCAGTATTTT. Protein sequence: CSVGASTDTQYF.

This clonotype was detected ten times or more. This chain joins TRBV12-3 or TRBV12-4 and TRBJ2-1, with D possibly being TRBD2 (6 bases). This CDR3 spans 15 amino acids. Trimming took off 5 bases at V and 8 bases at J, with 19 bases between the two ends. As DNA, the CDR3 is TGTGCCAGCAGTGCGGGGCAAATAGACGCGGATGAGCAGTTCTTC. Encoded protein: CASSAGQIDADEQFF.

There are many counts of this clonotype. The J gene is TRBJ1-1, the V gene TRBV7-9; D is perhaps TRBD1 (5 bases). Germline CDR1 SEHNR, CDR2 FQNEAQ (reference sequence). V was shortened by 5 bases and J by 0 bases, with 10 bases between the two germline ends. This CDR3 comprises 14 residues. CDR3 region: CASSLQGVNTEAFF. In DNA, the CDR3 is TGTGCCAGCAGCCTACAAGGGGTGAACACTGAAGCTTTCTTT.

This clonotype was seen many times. The gene calls are TRBV5-1 and TRBJ2-3; possibly TRBD2 for D (5 bases). This CDR3 contains 16 residues. Trimming shortened V by 0 bases and J by 0 bases, and 11 bases separated the two germline ends. Germline V lookup: CDR1 SGHRS, CDR2 YFSETQ. Here the CDR3 reads CASSLGSRTSTDTQYF. CDR3 sequence (DNA): TGCGCCAGCAGCTTGGGTTCCAGGACTAGCACAGATACGCAGTATTTT.

V and J are TRBV2 and TRBJ2-1, with D perhaps given as TRBD1 or TRBD2 (6 bases each). CDR3 length: 14 amino acids. Trimming left V 9 bases short and J 16 bases short, with 28 bases between. The germline CDR1 and CDR2 sequences are SNHLY and FYNNEI. CDR3 DNA: TGTGCCAGTGGGTACGGGGGCTCGGCGAATGAACACTTCTTC. It specifies CASGYGGSANEHFF. Looking up the rest from reference TRBV2 and TRBJ2-1 gives the full variable domain: EPEVTQTPSHQVTQMGQEVILRCVPISNHLYFYWYRQILGQKVEFLVSFYNNEISEKSEIFDDQFSVERPDGSNFTLKIRSTKLEDSAMYFCASGYGGSANEHFFGPGTRLTVL.

In this sample, this clonotype turned up many times. The rearrangement joins TRBV7-2 to TRBJ1-2, with a possible D match to TRBD1 (5 bases). CDR3 size: 13 residues. Between the trimmed V and J ends, which lost 0 bases and 6 bases, there was a span of 8 bases. Looked up from germline, CDR1 is SGHTA and CDR2 is FQGNSA. CDR3 sequence (DNA): TGTGCCAGCAGCTTAGCCGAGGGACATGGCTACACCTTC. Encoded protein: CASSLAEGHGYTF.

This clonotype occurred once. The chain couples TRBV6-1 to TRBJ2-5, with D hard to call. Deletions cut 2 bases from V and 3 bases from J, with 7 bases between. Germline CDR1 reads MNHNS; CDR2 reads SASEGT. CDR3 size: 13 residues. CDR3 nucleotide sequence: TGTGCCAGCAGTGAACAACCAAAAGAGACCCAGTACTTC. Encoded protein: CASSEQPKETQYF.

At least ten counts were recorded for this clonotype. This chain links TRBV25-1 with TRBJ1-3; D perhaps matches TRBD1 (5 bases). Germline-derived CDR1 and CDR2 are MGHDK and SYGVNS. The V end was cut by 2 bases, the J end by 0 bases, with 8 bases between. The CDR3 runs 15 residues. Written as DNA, the CDR3 is TGTGCCAGCAGTGAAATACAGGACTCTGGAAACACCATATATTTT. Translated, it gives CASSEIQDSGNTIYF.

This clonotype was counted many times. The V call is TRBV27, the J call TRBJ1-2; 9 bases agree with TRBD1. CDR3 size: 13 residues. The germline V gene has CDR1 MNHEY and CDR2 SMNVEV (reference sequence). Trimming at V came to 6 bases and at J to 8 bases, leaving 7 bases not matched to a gene. In DNA form, the CDR3 reads TGTGCCAGCAGACAACAGGGGGCGATCGGCTACACCTTC. Protein sequence: CASRQQGAIGYTF.

This clonotype was observed many times. A read error may account for a junction end that differs from germline. V gene TRBV3-1 combines with J gene TRBJ2-1; D assignment may be TRBD1 or TRBD2 (5 bases each). Germline loops: CDR1 LGHDT, CDR2 YNNKEL (reference sequence). The CDR3 sequence is 11 residues long. CDR3 DNA: TGTGCCAGCAGCTCACGGGGCCAACGACTCTTC. It specifies CASSSRGQRLF.

This clonotype has at least ten counts. This chain connects TRBV29-1 to TRBJ1-5, with D possibly matching TRBD1 (6 bases). The ends were cut back, 6 bases at V and 1 base at J, with 10 bases in the middle. Per germline, CDR1 SQVTM and CDR2 ANQGSEA. This CDR3 has 13 amino acids. For the CDR3, the DNA is TGCAGCGTCGGGGACATGAGCAATCAGCCCCAGCATTTT. The encoded protein is CSVGDMSNQPQHF.

The chain employs TRBV11-3 and TRBJ2-1, with 10 bases matching TRBD1. J was trimmed by 8 bases and V by 1 base; bases with no gene match: 8. CDR1 and CDR2 (germline): SGHNT, YENEEA. The CDR3 is made up of 16 amino acids. This chain's CDR3 is CASSLALTGGGDEQFF. CDR3 nucleotides: TGTGCCAGCAGCTTAGCCCTGACAGGGGGCGGCGATGAGCAGTTCTTC.

Relative to its sample, this clonotype is medium-sized. This chain uses TRBV10-3 with TRBJ2-6; 8 nucleotides line up with TRBD1. The J segment lost 0 bases and the V segment lost 3 bases, leaving 7 bases of the junction unmatched. Per germline, CDR1 ENHRY and CDR2 SYGVKD. This CDR3 comprises 18 residues. The chain's CDR3 is CAISEKDRDISGANVLTF. The DNA for the CDR3 is TGTGCCATCAGTGAAAAGGACAGGGACATCTCTGGGGCCAACGTCCTGACTTTC.

In its sample, this clonotype was seen many times. The J gene is TRBJ1-1, the V gene TRBV5-1, with D perhaps TRBD1 (5 bases). The CDR3 is 13 residues long. The V and J ends lost 5 bases and 3 bases respectively, with 11 bases between them. CDR1 is SGHRS and CDR2 is YFSETQ in the germline V gene. In DNA, the CDR3 is TGCGCCAGCAGGGGGCCGGGGGACACTGAAGCTTTCTTT. This translates into CASRGPGDTEAFF. Full variable domain (missing parts from reference TRBV5-1 and TRBJ1-1): KAGVTQTPRYLIKTRGQQVTLSCSPISGHRSVSWYQQTPGQGLQFLFEYFSETQRNKGNFPGRFSGRQFSNSRSEMNVSTLELGDSALYLCASRGPGDTEAFFGQGTRLTVV.

This clonotype occurred a few times. J is TRBJ2-3 and V is TRBV2, with 8 positions matching TRBD1. The V and J ends lost 8 bases and 14 bases, in that order; junction bases with no gene match: 9. The CDR3 length is 11 residues. Germline lookup yields CDR1 SNHLY and CDR2 FYNNEI. This CDR3 is CASALTGEGYF. In DNA form, the CDR3 reads TGTGCCAGCGCCTTGACAGGGGAAGGGTATTTT.

There are many counts of this clonotype. The CDR3 sequence: CSVDLGQDSDTQYF. The CDR3 region has the DNA TGCAGCGTTGATTTGGGACAGGATTCCGATACGCAGTATTTT. This chain uses TRBV29-1 with TRBJ2-3; TRBD1 matches 8 bases. CDR3 length: 14 residues. J was trimmed by 6 bases and V by 3 bases; bases with no gene match: 8. Per the germline V gene, CDR1 is SQVTM and CDR2 is ANQGSEA.

This clonotype was detected ten times or more. The chain joins TRBV6-1 to TRBJ2-1; D is undetermined. Trimming left V 2 bases short and J 0 bases short, with 11 bases between. Germline V gene data show CDR1 as MNHNS and CDR2 as SASEGT. The CDR3 is 16 amino acids. CDR3 DNA: TGTGCCAGCAGTGAATTCGAGGTCAACTCCTACAATGAGCAGTTCTTC. As protein: CASSEFEVNSYNEQFF.

This clonotype was seen at least ten times. V and J are TRBV4-1 and TRBJ1-1; 8 positions match TRBD1. The CDR3 is 15 residues long. With 2 bases clipped from V and 5 bases from J, the junction kept 7 bases outside the gene matches. Germline CDR1 is MGHRA and CDR2 is YSYEKL. This CDR3 is CASSQQTDRGTEAFF. DNA of the CDR3: TGCGCCAGCAGCCAACAAACCGACAGGGGTACTGAAGCTTTCTTT.